This TCR beta chain was observed in a study of CD8+CD57+ T cells in acquired aplastic anemia. Selection for sequencing was limited to patients who had shown CD8+CD57+ cell expansion by flow cytometry. Therapy had not been given to patients before blood sampling. Investigators profiled TCR beta VDJ and CDR3 from genomic DNA template. Each CDR3 protein is one row after TCRdb ran MiXCR on the reads. The sample lists fewer than 250,000 distinct CDR3 sequences; approximately 51% were seen once. This CDR3 contains 13 residues. The germline V and J ends were trimmed by 7 bases and 8 bases, with 17 bases remaining between them. The V gene's germline CDR1 is LNHDA and CDR2 SQIVND (reference sequence). This clonotype came up once.

This chain links TRBV19 with TRBJ1-2; TRBD1 might be the D (5 bases). Source material: sorted CD4+, CD8+, or CD8+CD57+ T cells (not recorded which) from PBMCs. This clonotype was sampled from a human donor with aplastic anemia. The CDR3 reads CASKVRGAGGYTF. The CDR3 DNA follows: TGTGCCAGTAAGGTCCGAGGGGCGGGGGGCTACACCTTC.